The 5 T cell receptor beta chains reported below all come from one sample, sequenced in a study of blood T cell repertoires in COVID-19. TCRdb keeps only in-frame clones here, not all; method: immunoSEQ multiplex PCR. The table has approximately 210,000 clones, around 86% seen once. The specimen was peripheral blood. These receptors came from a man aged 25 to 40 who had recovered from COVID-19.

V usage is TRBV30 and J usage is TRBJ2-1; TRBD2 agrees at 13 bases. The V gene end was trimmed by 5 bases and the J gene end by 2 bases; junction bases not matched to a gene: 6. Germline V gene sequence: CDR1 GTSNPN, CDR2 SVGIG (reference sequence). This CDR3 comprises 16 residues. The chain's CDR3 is CAWETSGGWAYNEQFF. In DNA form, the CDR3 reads TGTGCCTGGGAGACTAGCGGGGGGTGGGCCTACAATGAGCAGTTCTTC.

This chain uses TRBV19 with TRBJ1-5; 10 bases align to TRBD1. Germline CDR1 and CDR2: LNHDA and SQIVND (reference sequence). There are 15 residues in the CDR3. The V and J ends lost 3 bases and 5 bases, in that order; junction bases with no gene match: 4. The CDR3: CASSIRQGAYQPQHF. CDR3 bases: TGTGCCAGTAGTATCAGACAGGGGGCTTATCAGCCCCAGCATTTT.

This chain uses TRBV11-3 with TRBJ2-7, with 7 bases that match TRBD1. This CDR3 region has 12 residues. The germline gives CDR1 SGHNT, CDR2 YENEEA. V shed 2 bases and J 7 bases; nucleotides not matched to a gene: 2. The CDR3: CASSLRGLEQYF. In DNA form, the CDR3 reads TGTGCCAGCAGCTTAAGGGGGCTTGAGCAGTACTTC.

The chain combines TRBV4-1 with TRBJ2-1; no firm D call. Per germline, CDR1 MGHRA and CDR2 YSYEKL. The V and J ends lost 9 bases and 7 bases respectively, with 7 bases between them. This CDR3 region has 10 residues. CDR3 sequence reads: CASSYNEQFF. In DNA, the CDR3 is TGCGCCAGTAGTTATAATGAGCAGTTCTTC.

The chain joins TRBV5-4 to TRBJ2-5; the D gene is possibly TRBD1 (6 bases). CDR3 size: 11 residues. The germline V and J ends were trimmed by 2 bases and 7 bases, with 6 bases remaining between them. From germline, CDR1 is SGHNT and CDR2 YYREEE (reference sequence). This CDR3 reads CASSLQGTQYF. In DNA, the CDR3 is TGTGCCAGCAGCTTACAGGGGACCCAGTACTTC.